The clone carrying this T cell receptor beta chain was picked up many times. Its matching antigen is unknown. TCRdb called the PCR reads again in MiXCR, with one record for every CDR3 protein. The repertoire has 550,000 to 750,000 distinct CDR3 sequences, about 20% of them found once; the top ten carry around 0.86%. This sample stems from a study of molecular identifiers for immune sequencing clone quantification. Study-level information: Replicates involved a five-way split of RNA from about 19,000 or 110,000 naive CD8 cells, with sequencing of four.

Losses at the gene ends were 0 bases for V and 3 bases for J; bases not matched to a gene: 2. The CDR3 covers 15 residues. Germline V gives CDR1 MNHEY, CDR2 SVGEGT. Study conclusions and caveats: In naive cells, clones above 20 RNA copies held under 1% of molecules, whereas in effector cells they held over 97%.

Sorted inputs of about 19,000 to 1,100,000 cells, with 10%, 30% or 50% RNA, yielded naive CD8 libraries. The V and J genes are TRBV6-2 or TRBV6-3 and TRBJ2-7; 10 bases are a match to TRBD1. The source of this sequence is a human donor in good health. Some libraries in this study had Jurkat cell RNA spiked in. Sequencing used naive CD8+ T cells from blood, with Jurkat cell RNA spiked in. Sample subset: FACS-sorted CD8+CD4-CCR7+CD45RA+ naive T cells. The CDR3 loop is CASSYSTGGRYEQYF. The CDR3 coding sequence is TGTGCCAGCAGTTACTCGACAGGGGGCCGCTACGAGCAGTACTTC.